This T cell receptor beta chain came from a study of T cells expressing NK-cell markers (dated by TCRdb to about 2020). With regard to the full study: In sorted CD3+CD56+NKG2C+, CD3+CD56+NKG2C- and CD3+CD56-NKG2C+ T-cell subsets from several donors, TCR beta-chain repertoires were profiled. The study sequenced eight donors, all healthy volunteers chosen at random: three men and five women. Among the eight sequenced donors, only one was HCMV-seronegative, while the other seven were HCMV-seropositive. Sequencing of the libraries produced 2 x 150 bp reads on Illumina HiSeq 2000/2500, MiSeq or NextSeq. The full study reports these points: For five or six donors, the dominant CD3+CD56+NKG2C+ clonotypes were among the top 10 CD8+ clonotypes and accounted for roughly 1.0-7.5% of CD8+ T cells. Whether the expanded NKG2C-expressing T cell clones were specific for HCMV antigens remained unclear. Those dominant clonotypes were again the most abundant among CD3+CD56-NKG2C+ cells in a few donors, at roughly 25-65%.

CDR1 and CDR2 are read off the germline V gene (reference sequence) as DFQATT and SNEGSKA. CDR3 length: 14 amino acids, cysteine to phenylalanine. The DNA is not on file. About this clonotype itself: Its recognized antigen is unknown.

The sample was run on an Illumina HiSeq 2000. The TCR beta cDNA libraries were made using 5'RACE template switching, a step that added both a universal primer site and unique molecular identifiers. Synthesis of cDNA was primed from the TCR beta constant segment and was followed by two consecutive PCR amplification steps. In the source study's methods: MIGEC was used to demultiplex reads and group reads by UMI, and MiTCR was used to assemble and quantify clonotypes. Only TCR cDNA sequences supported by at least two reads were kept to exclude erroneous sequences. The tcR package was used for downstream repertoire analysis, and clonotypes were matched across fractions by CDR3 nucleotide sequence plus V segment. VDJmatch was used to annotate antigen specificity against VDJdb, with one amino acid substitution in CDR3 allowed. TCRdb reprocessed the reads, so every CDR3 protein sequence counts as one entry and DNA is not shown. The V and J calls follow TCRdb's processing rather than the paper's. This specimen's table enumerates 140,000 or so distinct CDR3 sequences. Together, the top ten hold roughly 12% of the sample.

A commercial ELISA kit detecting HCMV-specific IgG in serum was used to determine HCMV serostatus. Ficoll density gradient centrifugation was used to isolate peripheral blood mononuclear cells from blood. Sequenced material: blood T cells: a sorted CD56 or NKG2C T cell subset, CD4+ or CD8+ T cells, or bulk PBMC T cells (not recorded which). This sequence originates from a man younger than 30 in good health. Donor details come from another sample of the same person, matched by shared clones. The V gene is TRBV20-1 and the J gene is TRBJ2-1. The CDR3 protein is CSARDLLGYNEQFF.